This TCR beta chain was sequenced for a study of Ad26.COV2.S vaccination and SARS-CoV-2 variants. Study context: The study gave Ad26.COV2.S intramuscularly, once or twice 56 days apart. Study-wide findings and caveats: There was reportedly substantial breadth in spike-specific CD8+ and CD4+ T cell responses after vaccination. Vaccinees and placebo recipients showed similar non-spike TCR breadth.

Regarding treatment: approximately 18 received Ad26.COV2.S at low or high dose, single or two shots; five or six received placebo; per-sample allocation not given. Collection of the samples took place on day 63 after the first injection of vaccine or placebo. Germline V CDR1 and CDR2: SGHTA, FQGNSA. CDR3 length equals 15 residues. With 9 bases clipped from V and 3 bases from J, the junction kept 9 bases outside the gene matches. Assay: immunoSEQ multiplex PCR; the TCRdb copy retains only in-frame clones and omits some. The sample holds 300,000 to 400,000 clones, around 89% seen once. This clone was picked up a small number of times. Its antigen is as yet unknown.

This chain links TRBV7-2 with TRBJ2-3; 10 bases match TRBD2. The specimen comprised peripheral blood, sampled in a trial of Ad26.COV2.S vaccine versus placebo. The clonotype originates from a person between 18 and 60 years old who received the Ad26.COV2.S COVID-19 vaccine or a placebo. The CDR3 DNA sequence: TGTGCCAGTTGCGGGACTAGCGTAGGGACAGATACGCAGTATTTT. It specifies CASCGTSVGTDTQYF.